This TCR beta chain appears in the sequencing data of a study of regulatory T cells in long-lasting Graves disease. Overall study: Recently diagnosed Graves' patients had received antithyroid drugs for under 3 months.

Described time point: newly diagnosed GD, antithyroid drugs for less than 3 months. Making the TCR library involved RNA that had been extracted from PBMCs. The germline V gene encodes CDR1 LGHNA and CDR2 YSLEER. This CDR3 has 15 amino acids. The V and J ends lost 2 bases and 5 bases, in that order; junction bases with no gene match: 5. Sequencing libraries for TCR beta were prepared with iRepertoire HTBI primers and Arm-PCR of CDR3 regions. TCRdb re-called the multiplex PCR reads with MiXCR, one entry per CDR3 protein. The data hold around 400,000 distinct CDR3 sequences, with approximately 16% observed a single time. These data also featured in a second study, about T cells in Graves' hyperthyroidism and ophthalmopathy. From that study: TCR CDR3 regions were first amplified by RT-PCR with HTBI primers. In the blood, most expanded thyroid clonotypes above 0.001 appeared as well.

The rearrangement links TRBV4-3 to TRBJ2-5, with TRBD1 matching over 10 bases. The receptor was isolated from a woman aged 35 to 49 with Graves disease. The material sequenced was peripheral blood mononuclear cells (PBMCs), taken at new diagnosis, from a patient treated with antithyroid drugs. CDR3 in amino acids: CASSQRDRGFETQYF. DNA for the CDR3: TGCGCCAGCAGCCAACGGGACAGGGGTTTTGAGACCCAGTACTTC.